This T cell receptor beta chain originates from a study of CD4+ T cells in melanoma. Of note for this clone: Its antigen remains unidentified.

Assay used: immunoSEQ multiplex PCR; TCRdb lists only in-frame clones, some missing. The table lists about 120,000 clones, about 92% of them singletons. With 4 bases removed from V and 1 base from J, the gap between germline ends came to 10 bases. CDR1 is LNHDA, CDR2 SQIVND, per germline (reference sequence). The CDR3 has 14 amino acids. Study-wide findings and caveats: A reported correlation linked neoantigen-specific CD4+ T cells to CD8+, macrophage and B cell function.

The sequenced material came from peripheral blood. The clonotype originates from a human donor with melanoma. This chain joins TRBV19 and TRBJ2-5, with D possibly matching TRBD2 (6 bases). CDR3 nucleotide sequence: TGTGCCAGTAGTAACCCGGGACTCCAAGAGACCCAGTACTTC. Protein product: CASSNPGLQETQYF.